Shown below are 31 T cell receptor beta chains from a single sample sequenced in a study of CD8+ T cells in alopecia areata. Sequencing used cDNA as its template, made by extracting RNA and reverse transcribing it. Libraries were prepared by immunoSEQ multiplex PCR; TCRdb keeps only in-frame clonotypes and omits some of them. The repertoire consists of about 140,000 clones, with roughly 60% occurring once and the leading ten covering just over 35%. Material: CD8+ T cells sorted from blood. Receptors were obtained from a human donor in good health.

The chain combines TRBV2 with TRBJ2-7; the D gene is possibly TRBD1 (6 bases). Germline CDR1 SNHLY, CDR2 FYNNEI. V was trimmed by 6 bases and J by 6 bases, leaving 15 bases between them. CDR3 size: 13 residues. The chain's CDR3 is CASSDWTVSEQYF. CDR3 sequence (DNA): TGTGCCAGCAGCGACTGGACAGTCTCCGAGCAGTACTTC.

CDR3 DNA sequence: TGTGCCAGCAGGGAAGGGACAGGGTACAATGAGCAGTTCTTC. This sequence encodes CASREGTGYNEQFF. The chain couples TRBV6-5 to TRBJ2-1, with 9 bases identical to TRBD1. The CDR3 sequence is 14 residues long. The V segment lost 6 bases and the J segment 4 bases; nucleotides outside the gene matches: 4. CDR1 is MNHEY, CDR2 SVGAGI, per germline.

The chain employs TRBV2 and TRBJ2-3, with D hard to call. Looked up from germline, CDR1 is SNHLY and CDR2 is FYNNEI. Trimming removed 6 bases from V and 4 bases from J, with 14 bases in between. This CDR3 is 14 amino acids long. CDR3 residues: CASSSRPPPDTQYF. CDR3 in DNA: TGTGCCAGCAGCTCGCGCCCTCCCCCAGATACGCAGTATTTT.

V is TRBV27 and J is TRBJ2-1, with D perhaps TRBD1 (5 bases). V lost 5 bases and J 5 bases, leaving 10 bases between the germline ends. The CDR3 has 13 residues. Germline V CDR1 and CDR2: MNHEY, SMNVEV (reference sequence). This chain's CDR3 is CASSLTVDNEQFF. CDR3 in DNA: TGTGCCAGCAGTCTGACAGTAGACAATGAGCAGTTCTTC.

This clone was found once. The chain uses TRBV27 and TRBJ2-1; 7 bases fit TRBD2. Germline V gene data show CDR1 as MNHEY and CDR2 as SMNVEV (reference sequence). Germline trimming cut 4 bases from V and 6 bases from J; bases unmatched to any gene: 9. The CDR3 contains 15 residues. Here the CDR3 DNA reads TGTGCCAGCAGTTCCCAGCGGGATGGTGGCAATGAGCAGTTCTTC. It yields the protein CASSSQRDGGNEQFF.

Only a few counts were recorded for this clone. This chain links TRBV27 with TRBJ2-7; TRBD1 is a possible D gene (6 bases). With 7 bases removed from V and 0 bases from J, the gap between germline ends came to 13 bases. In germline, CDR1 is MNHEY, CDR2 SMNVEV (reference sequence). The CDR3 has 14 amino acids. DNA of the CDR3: TGTGCCAGCAAACAGGGATGGAACTCCTACGAGCAGTACTTC. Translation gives CASKQGWNSYEQYF.

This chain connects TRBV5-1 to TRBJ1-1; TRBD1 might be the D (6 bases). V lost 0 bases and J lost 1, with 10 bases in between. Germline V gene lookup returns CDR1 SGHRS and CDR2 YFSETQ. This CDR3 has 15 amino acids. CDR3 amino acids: CASSLVGHRNTEAFF. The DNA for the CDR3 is TGCGCCAGCAGCTTGGTGGGACACCGGAACACTGAAGCTTTCTTT.

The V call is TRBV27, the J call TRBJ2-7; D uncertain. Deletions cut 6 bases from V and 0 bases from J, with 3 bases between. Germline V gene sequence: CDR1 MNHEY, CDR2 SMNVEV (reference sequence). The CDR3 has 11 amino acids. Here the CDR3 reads CASRSSYEQYF. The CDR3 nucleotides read TGTGCCAGCAGAAGCTCCTACGAGCAGTACTTC.

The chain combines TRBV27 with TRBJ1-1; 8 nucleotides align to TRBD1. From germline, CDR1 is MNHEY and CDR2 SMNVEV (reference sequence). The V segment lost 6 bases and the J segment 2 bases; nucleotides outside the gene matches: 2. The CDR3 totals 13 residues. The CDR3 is CASSGQGNTEAFF. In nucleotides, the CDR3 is TGTGCCAGCAGCGGACAGGGAAACACTGAAGCTTTCTTT.

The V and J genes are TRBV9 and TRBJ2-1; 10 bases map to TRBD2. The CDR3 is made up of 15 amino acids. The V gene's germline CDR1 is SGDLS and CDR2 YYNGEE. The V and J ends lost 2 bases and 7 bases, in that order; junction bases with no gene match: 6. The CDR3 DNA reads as TGTGCCAGCAGCGTGACTAGCGGGCTTGGTAATGAGCAGTTCTTC. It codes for CASSVTSGLGNEQFF. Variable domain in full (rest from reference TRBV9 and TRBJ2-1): DSGVTQTPKHLITATGQRVTLRCSPRSGDLSVYWYQQSLDQGLQFLIQYYNGEERAKGNILERFSAQQFPDLHSELNLSSLELGDSALYFCASSVTSGLGNEQFFGPGTRLTVL.

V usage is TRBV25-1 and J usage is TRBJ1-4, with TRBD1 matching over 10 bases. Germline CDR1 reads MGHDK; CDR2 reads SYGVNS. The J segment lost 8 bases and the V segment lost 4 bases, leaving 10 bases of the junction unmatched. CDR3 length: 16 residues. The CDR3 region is CASSGFRGQGQEKLFF. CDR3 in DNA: TGTGCCAGCAGTGGCTTCCGGGGACAGGGGCAGGAAAAACTGTTTTTT.

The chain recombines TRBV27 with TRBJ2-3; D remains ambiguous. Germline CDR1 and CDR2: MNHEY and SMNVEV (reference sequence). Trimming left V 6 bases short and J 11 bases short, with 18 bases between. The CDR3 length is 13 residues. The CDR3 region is CASSLTYRRVQYF. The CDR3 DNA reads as TGTGCCAGCAGCCTAACGTACCGTAGGGTGCAGTATTTT.

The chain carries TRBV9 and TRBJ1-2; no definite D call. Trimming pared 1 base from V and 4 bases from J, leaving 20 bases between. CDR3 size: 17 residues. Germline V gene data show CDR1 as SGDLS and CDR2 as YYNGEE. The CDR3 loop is CASSVNSVPPEGYGYTF. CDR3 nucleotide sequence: TGTGCCAGCAGCGTAAATTCTGTACCCCCGGAGGGCTATGGCTACACCTTC.

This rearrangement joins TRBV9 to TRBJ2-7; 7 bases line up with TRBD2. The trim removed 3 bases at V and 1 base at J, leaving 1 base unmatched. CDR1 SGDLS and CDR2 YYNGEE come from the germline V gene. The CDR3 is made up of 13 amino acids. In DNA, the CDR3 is TGTGCCAGCAGCGGACTAGCTTCCTACGAGCAGTACTTC. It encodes CASSGLASYEQYF.

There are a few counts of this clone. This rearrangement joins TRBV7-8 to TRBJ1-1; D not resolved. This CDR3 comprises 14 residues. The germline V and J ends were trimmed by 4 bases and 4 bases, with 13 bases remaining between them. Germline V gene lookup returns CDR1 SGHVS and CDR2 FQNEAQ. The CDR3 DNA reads TGTGCCAGCAGCTACCAGGTTGGGATCACTGAAGCTTTCTTT. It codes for CASSYQVGITEAFF.

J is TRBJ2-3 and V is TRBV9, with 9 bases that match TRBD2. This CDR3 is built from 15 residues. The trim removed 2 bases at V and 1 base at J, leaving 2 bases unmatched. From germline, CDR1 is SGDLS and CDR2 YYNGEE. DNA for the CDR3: TGTGCCAGCAGCGTCGCTAGCGGGGGCACAGATACGCAGTATTTT. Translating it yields CASSVASGGTDTQYF.

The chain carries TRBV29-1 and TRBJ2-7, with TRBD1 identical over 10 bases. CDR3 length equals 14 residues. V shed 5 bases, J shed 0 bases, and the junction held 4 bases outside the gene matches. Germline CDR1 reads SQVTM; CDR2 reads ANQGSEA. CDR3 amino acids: CSVSGTGDSYEQYF. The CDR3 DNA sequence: TGCAGCGTTTCCGGGACAGGGGACTCCTACGAGCAGTACTTC.

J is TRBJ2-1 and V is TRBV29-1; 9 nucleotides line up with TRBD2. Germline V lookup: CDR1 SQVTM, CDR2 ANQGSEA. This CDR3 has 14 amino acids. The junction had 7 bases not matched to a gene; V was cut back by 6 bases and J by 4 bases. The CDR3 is CSVDSGSWYNEQFF. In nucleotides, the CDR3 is TGCAGCGTGGATAGCGGGAGCTGGTACAATGAGCAGTTCTTC.

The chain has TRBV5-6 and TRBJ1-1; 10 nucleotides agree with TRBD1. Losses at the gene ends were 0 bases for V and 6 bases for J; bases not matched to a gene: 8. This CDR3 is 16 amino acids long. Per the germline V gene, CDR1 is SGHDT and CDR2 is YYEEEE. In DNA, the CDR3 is TGTGCCAGCAGCTTGGAAGGGACAGGGGACGTCCCTGAAGCTTTCTTT. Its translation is CASSLEGTGDVPEAFF.

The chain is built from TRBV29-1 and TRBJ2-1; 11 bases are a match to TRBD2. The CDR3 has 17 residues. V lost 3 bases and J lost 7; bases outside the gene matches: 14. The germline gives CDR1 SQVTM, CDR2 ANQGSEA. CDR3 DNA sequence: TGCAGCGTTGACTGGCTAGCGGGAGGTAAAATAAGTAATGAGCAGTTCTTC. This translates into CSVDWLAGGKISNEQFF.

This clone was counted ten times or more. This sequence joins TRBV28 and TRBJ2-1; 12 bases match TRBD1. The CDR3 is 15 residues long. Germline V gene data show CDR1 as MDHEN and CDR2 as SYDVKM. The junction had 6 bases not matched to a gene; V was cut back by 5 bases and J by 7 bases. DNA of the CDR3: TGTGCCAGCAGTCCCGGGACAGGGGGCATGAATGAGCAGTTCTTC. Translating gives CASSPGTGGMNEQFF.

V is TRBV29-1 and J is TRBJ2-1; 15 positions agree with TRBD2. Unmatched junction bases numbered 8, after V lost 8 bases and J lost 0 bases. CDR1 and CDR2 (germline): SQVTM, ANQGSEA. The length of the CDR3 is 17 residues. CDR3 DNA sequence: TGCAGCCTTAACGGACTAGCGGGAGGGAGCTCCTACAATGAGCAGTTCTTC. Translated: CSLNGLAGGSSYNEQFF.

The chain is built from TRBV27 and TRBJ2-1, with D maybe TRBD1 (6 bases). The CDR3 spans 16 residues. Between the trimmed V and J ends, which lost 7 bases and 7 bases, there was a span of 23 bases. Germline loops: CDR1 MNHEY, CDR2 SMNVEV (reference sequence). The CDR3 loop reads CASMTLSGDPWNEQFF. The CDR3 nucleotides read TGTGCCAGCATGACTTTATCAGGGGACCCCTGGAATGAGCAGTTCTTC.

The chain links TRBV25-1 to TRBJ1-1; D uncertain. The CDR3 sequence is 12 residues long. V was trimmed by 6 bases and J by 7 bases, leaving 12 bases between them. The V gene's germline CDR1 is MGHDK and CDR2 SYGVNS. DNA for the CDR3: TGTGCCAGCAGCGATCTCACTCTTGAAGCTTTCTTT. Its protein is CASSDLTLEAFF.

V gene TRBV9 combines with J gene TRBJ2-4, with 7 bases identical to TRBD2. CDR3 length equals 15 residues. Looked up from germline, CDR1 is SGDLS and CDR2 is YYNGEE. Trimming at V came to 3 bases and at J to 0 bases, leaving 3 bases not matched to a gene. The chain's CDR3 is CASSEAGLAKNIQYF. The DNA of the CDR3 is TGTGCCAGCAGCGAAGCGGGGCTAGCCAAAAACATTCAGTACTTC.

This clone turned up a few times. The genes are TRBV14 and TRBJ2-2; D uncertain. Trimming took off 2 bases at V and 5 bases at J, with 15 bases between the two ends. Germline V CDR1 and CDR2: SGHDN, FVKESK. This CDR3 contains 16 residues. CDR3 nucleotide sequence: TGTGCCAGCAGCCAAACCGGGCCCATCAGGACCGGGGAGCTGTTTTTT. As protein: CASSQTGPIRTGELFF. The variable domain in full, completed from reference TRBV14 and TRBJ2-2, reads EAGVTQFPSHSVIEKGQTVTLRCDPISGHDNLYWYRRVMGKEIKFLLHFVKESKQDESGMPNNRFLAERTGGTYSTLKVQPAELEDSGVYFCASSQTGPIRTGELFFGEGSRLTVL.

The CDR3 sequence is CASSLSGGLNTEAFF. The CDR3, as DNA: TGTGCCAGCAGCTTGAGCGGCGGACTGAACACTGAAGCTTTCTTT. The chain employs TRBV5-4 and TRBJ1-1; D is ambiguous. The germline V gene has CDR1 SGHNT and CDR2 YYREEE (reference sequence). CDR3 length: 15 amino acids. The V end lost 1 base, the J end lost 0 bases, and 10 bases lay between the germline ends. The entire variable domain, with the rest obtained from reference TRBV5-4 and TRBJ1-1, is as follows: ETGVTQSPTHLIKTRGQQVTLRCSSQSGHNTVSWYQQALGQGPQFIFQYYREEENGRGNFPPRFSGLQFPNYSSELNVNALELDDSALYLCASSLSGGLNTEAFFGQGTRLTVV.

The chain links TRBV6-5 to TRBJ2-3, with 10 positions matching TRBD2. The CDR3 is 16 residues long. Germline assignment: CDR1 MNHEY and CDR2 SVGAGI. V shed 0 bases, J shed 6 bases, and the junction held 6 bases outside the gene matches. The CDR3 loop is CASSYSAGGPVDTQYF. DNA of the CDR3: TGTGCCAGCAGTTACTCAGCGGGAGGGCCAGTCGATACGCAGTATTTT.

The CDR3 is CSVAARAATGMNTEAFF. The CDR3 DNA is TGCAGCGTTGCGGCCCGGGCGGCGACAGGGATGAACACTGAAGCTTTCTTT. The chain has TRBV29-1 and TRBJ1-1, with 7 bases fitting TRBD1. Looked up from germline, CDR1 is SQVTM and CDR2 is ANQGSEA. The CDR3 extends over 17 amino acids. The junction had 14 bases not matched to a gene; V was cut back by 4 bases and J by 0 bases. The full variable domain, completed using reference TRBV29-1 and TRBJ1-1, is SAVISQKPSRDICQRGTSLTIQCQVDSQVTMMFWYRQQPGQSLTLIATANQGSEATYESGFVIDKFPISRPNLTFSTLTVSNMSPEDSSIYLCSVAARAATGMNTEAFFGQGTRLTVV.

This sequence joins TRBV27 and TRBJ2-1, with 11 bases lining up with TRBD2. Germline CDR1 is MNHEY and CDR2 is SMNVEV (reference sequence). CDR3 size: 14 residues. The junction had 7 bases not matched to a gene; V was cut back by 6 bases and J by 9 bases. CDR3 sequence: CASSFVGLAAEQFF. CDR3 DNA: TGTGCCAGCAGCTTTGTGGGACTAGCGGCTGAGCAGTTCTTC.

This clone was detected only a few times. CDR3 residues: CSVELDYYNEQFF. CDR3 sequence (DNA): TGCAGCGTTGAACTCGACTACTACAATGAGCAGTTCTTC. V is TRBV29-1 and J is TRBJ2-1; weak D call: TRBD2 (5 bases). The CDR3 sequence is 13 residues long. The V end lost 2 bases, the J end lost 3 bases, and 8 bases lay between the germline ends. CDR1 is SQVTM and CDR2 is ANQGSEA in the germline V gene.